The text below deals with one TCR beta chain. Its target is not known. For the second PCR, which ran for about 7 to 12 cycles, a sample-barcoded 5' primer and a J-beta primer mix were used. Each cDNA molecule carried a tag from a template-switch adaptor that contained 12 random nucleotides. TCRdb fed the 5' RACE reads into MiXCR, producing one record per CDR3 protein. The sample carries roughly 680,000 distinct CDR3 sequences, approximately 52% recorded once. PBMCs, at least 6 million per sample, were isolated. From germline, CDR1 is SGHTA and CDR2 FQGNSA. V lost 5 bases to trimming and J lost 4 bases, with 14 bases between them. The CDR3 consists of 14 residues. The data derive from a study of blood T cells in healthy people across ages. Study-wide results and caveats: Higher diversity and more naive CD4+ cells were features of long-lived donors, compared to aged donors. Significant beta diversity loss was already apparent by age approximately 40, declining roughly linearly.

The specimen was blood. The V and J genes are TRBV7-2 and TRBJ1-2; D might be TRBD1 (6 bases). The sequence came from a woman of 80 years or more in good health. The CDR3 protein is CASSTRQAAYGYTF. The CDR3 region has the DNA TGTGCCAGCAGCACGAGACAGGCCGCCTATGGCTACACCTTC.